This T cell receptor beta chain is from a study of blood T cell repertoires in COVID-19. Study in general: Researchers got acute and convalescent COVID-19 samples from the United States, Italy and Spain. In each case, the material was cDNA or gDNA derived from T cells, B-cell-depleted T cells, or PBMCs.

The authors' processing: Researchers report that nucleated cell counts were estimated from reference gene primer amplification. Profiled with immunoSEQ multiplex PCR; TCRdb holds only in-frame clones, not every one. That table furnishes V, J and clone size, whereas the DNA furnished D and trimming. The sample contains about 140,000 clones, under 80% of which appear only once. The CDR3 runs to 13 residues. Germline values: CDR1 SGHAT, CDR2 FQNNGV. Trimming took 0 bases from V and 8 from J, leaving 10 bases between them. The TCR sequence derives from a man older than 75 with acute or convalescent COVID-19. The sequenced material came from peripheral blood. The rearrangement uses TRBV11-2 and TRBJ1-2, with TRBD1 as a possible D gene (5 bases). The CDR3 is CASSLDAGRGYTF. In DNA form, the CDR3 reads TGTGCCAGCAGCTTAGACGCGGGGCGAGGCTACACCTTC.